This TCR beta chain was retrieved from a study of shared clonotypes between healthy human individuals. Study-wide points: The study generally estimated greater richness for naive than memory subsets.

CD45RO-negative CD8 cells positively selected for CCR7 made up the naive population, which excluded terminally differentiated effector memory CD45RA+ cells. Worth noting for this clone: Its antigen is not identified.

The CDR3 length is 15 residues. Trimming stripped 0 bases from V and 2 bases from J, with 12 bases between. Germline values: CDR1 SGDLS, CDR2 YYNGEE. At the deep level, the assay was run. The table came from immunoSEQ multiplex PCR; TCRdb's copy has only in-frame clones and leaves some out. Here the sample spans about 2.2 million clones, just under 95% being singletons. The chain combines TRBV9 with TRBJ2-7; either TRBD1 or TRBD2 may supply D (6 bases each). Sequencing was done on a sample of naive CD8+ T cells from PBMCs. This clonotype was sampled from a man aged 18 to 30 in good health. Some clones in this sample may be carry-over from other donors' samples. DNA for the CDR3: TGTGCCAGCAGCGTAGACAGGGCGGGGACCTACGAGCAGTACTTC. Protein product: CASSVDRAGTYEQYF.